These 2 T cell receptor beta chains were all obtained from the same sample, sequenced in a study of beta chain features in type 1 diabetes. Expressed TCRB transcripts were sequenced after all isolated RNA was converted to cDNA. The data were produced by immunoSEQ multiplex PCR, yet TCRdb's version contains in-frame clones alone and is incomplete. This table holds more than 300,000 clones, about 14% found once. Source material: naive CD4+ T cells from blood. These receptors all stem from a woman aged 18 to 35 in good health.

A few counts support this clone. This specimen includes other DNA sequences encoding the same CDR3. This chain connects TRBV30 to TRBJ1-5, with TRBD1 matching over 7 bases. CDR3 length: 13 residues. The ends lost 2 bases at V and 4 bases at J; junction bases unmatched: 2. The germline V gene encodes CDR1 GTSNPN and CDR2 SVGIG (reference sequence). This CDR3 is CAWSSGGNQPQHF. The CDR3 nucleotides read TGTGCCTGGAGTTCAGGGGGAAATCAGCCCCAGCATTTT.

The chain carries TRBV27 and TRBJ2-1; 9 bases map to TRBD1. This CDR3 contains 15 residues. The junction had 2 bases not matched to a gene; V was cut back by 3 bases and J by 2 bases. Per germline, CDR1 MNHEY and CDR2 SMNVEV (reference sequence). The CDR3 protein is CASSFRTGAYNEQFF. The CDR3, as DNA: TGTGCCAGCAGTTTCCGGACAGGGGCCTACAATGAGCAGTTCTTC.